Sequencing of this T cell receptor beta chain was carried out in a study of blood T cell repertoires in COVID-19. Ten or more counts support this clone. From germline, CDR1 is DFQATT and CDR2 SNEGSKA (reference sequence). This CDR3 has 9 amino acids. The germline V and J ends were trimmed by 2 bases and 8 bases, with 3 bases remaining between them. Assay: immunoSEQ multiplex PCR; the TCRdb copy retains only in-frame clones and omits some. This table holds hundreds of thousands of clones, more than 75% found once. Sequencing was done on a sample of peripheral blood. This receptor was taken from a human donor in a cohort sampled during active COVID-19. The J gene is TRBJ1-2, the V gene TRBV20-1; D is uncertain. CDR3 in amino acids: CSARPGYTF. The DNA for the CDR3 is TGCAGTGCTAGACCAGGCTACACCTTC.